The present T cell receptor (beta chain) was sequenced within a study of blood T cell repertoires in COVID-19 (dated by TCRdb to 2018 to 2020). The study in broad terms: Samples covering the acute and convalescent phases of COVID-19 were provided by collaborators in the United States, Italy and Spain. The prospective study material was composed of cDNA or gDNA derived from T cells, B-cell-depleted T cells, or PBMCs. The dataset comprised deeply sampled blood TCRbeta repertoires from subjects exposed to, actively infected with, or recovered from COVID-19. The samples were drawn from the first 160 participants of the ongoing ImmuneRACE study and from 950 to 1,500 subjects provided by 6 global collaborators. Where available, HLA class I and class II types were obtained from metadata supplied by the sample provider rather than from assay-based typing. The repertoires were made available in a free public database intended to serve as a resource for research on the immune response to SARS-CoV-2. Sample metadata almost always included a de-identified subject ID, COVID-19 status, age in years and sex. The full study reports these points: The amount of clinical and demographic metadata varied by source and participant and was provided uncurated.

Participants in the prospective study were enrolled through a virtual design, were aged 18 to 89 years, and lived in roughly 26 United States geographic areas. Cohort assignment in the prospective study relied on participant-reported clinical history from a screening survey and a study questionnaire. For ImmuneRACE Cohort 3, a participant was defined as recovered based on two consecutive negative NP/OP PCR tests, clearance by a healthcare professional, or resolution of symptoms. Each participant in the prospective study had whole blood, serum and a nasopharyngeal or oropharyngeal swab collected by mobile phlebotomists. Participants in the prospective study had the option to provide additional blood draws and questionnaires over a roughly two-month period. Before DNA extraction, blood samples from the prospective study were shipped at room temperature or frozen. On this clone: Its antigen remains unidentified. It has no much larger one-base neighbor in the sample; base qualities were not kept.

TCRbeta CDR3 regions were amplified from genomic DNA using the immunoSEQ Assay, a bias-controlled multiplex PCR. The paper's data handling went like this. The number of nucleated cells in each sample was estimated from the amplification of reference gene primers within the assay. Sequence reads were collapsed and filtered to measure the absolute abundance of every unique TCRbeta CDR3 rearrangement. For each sample, productive Simpson clonality was calculated as the square root of Simpson's diversity index over productive rearrangements. TCRdb re-hosts the immuneACCESS table, in-frame sequences only. Its copies lack some clones; in the studies checked, an unresolved V gene accounts for under half of them, and the cause for the rest is not known. Clonal size and the V and J genes are those of that table, whereas D and trimming came from the DNA. This sample lists some 420,000 clones; approximately 92% were detected once. The top ten clones comprise around 1.1% of the sample.

From the cysteine through the phenylalanine, the CDR3 covers 14 amino acids. Only CDR3 DNA is held: 42 bases, read in frame from base 1. The CDR1 and CDR2 encoded by the germline V gene (reference sequence) are LNHDA and SQIVND. V and J lose 3 bases and 3 bases, and a span of 12 bases separates them. The TCR originated in a man aged 25-45 years who had recovered from COVID-19. Material: PBMCs or T cells enriched from blood (not recorded which). The sequence joins TRBV19 to TRBJ2-7; TRBD1 is perhaps the D gene, given 6 matching bases. The sequenced DNA is TGTGCCAGTAGTATCCTAGGGGGTTTCTACGAGCAGTACTTC. It specifies CASSILGGFYEQYF. With all but the CDR3 taken from the reference TRBV19 and TRBJ2-7 genes, the full variable domain is: DGGITQSPKYLFRKEGQNVTLSCEQNLNHDAMYWYRQDPGQGLRLIYYSQIVNDFQKGDIAEGYSVSREKKESFPLTVTSAQKNPTAFYLCASSILGGFYEQYFGPGTRLTVT.